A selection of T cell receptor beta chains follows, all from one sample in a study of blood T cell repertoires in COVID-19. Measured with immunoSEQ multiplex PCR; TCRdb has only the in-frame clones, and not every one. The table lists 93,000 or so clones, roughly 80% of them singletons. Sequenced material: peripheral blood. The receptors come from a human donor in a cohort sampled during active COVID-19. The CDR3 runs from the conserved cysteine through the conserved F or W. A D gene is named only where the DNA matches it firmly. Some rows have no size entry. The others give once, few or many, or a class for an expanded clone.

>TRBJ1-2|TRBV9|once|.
CASSPNPGVPGHGYTF
TGTGCCAGCAGCCCCAACCCAGGGGTCCCCGGCCATGGCTACACCTTC
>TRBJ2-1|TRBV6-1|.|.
CASSDVLRGLNEQFF
TGTGCCAGCAGTGATGTGTTGCGGGGCCTCAATGAGCAGTTCTTC
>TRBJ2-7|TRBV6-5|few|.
CASRTLTGKTYEQYF
TGTGCCAGCAGGACGTTGACAGGCAAAACCTACGAGCAGTACTTC
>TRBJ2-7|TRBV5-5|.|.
CASSLFAGREQYF
TGTGCCAGCAGCTTGTTTGCAGGTCGGGAGCAGTACTTC
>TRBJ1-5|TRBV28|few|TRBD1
CASSFKLGDRGLQPQHF
TGTGCCAGCAGTTTTAAGCTAGGGGACAGGGGGCTTCAGCCCCAGCATTTT
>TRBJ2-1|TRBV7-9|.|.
CASSSHYNEQFF
TGTGCCAGCAGCTCCCATTACAATGAGCAGTTCTTC
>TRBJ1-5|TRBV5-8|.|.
CASSLGGDVQPQHF
TGTGCCAGCAGCTTAGGAGGGGACGTCCAGCCCCAGCATTTT
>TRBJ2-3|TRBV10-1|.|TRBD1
CASSGDTGATDTQYF
TGCGCCAGCAGTGGTGATACAGGGGCCACAGATACGCAGTATTTT
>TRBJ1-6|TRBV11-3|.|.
CASSLVTGGSSPLHF
TGTGCCAGCAGCTTAGTGACGGGGGGCAGTTCACCCCTCCACTTT
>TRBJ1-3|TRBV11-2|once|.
CASSLRHSSGNTIYF
TGTGCCAGCAGCTTAAGGCACAGCTCTGGAAACACCATATATTTT
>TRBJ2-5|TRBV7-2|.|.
CASSLGGPQETQYF
TGTGCCAGCAGCTTGGGGGGACCACAAGAGACCCAGTACTTC
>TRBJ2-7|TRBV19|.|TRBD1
CASSSNRGSEQYF
TGTGCCAGTAGTAGCAACAGGGGGTCCGAGCAGTACTTC
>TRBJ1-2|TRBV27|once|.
CASRPGWGGGYGYTF
TGTGCCAGCAGACCTGGCTGGGGCGGGGGTTATGGCTACACCTTC
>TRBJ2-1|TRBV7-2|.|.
CASSTRVARYNEQFF
TGTGCCAGCAGCACCCGGGTAGCGAGGTACAATGAGCAGTTCTTC
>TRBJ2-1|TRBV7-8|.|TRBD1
CASSSGGVGYNEQFF
TGTGCCAGCAGCTCAGGGGGCGTAGGCTACAATGAGCAGTTCTTC
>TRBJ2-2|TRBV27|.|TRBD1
CASSDRVFTGELFF
TGTGCCAGCAGTGACAGGGTGTTCACCGGGGAGCTGTTTTTT
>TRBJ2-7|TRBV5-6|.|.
CASSLSDRRRSEQYF
TGTGCCAGCAGCTTGTCTGACAGAAGGCGCTCCGAGCAGTACTTC
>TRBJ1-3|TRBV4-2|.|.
CASSQELRQNSGNTIYF
TGTGCCAGCAGCCAAGAATTACGACAGAACTCTGGAAACACCATATATTTT
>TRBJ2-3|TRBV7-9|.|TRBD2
CASSRGGGGTDTQYF
TGTGCCAGCAGCCGCGGGGGGGGAGGCACAGATACGCAGTATTTT
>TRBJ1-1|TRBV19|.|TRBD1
CASSTTTRDRPGAFF
TGTGCCAGTAGTACCACAACCCGGGACAGGCCGGGGGCTTTCTTT
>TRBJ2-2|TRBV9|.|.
CASSEQGLDTGELFF
TGTGCCAGCAGCGAGCAGGGATTGGACACCGGGGAGCTGTTTTTT
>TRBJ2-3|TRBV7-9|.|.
CASSLATVKDTQYF
TGTGCCAGCAGCTTAGCGACAGTTAAAGATACGCAGTATTTT
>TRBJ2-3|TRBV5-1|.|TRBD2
CASSEGTSGGTSTDTQYF
TGCGCCAGCAGCGAGGGGACTAGCGGGGGGACTAGCACAGATACGCAGTATTTT
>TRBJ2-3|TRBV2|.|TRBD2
CASSPRTSGGPSTDTQYF
TGTGCCAGCTCACCTCGGACTAGCGGGGGCCCGAGCACAGATACGCAGTATTTT
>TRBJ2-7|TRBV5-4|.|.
CASTSDRLSYEQYF
TGTGCCAGCACCTCCGACAGGCTCTCCTACGAGCAGTACTTC
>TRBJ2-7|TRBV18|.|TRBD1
CASSPQQGSEQYF
TGTGCCAGCTCACCACAACAGGGGAGCGAGCAGTACTTC
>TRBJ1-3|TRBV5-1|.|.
CASSLSVGASSGNTIYF
TGCGCCAGCAGCTTGTCGGTGGGGGCTAGCTCTGGAAACACCATATATTTT
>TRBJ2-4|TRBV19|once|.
CASSIRQGGPLAKNIQYF
TGTGCCAGTAGTATTCGTCAGGGGGGCCCCTTAGCCAAAAACATTCAGTACTTC
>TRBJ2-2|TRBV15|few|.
CATSLGNFAGELFF
TGTGCCACCAGCCTCGGGAACTTCGCCGGGGAGCTGTTTTTT
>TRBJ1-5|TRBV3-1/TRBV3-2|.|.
CASSSRGNQPQHF
TGTGCCAGCAGCTCCAGGGGAAATCAGCCCCAGCATTTT
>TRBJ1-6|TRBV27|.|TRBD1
CASSLYRQDRALHF
TGTGCCAGCAGTCTCTACCGACAGGACAGGGCCCTCCACTTT
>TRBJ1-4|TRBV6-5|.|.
CASSYRQTNEKLFF
TGTGCCAGCAGTTACCGACAGACTAATGAAAAACTGTTTTTT
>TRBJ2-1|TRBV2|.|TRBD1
CASSAETGYSYNEQFF
TGTGCCAGCAGTGCGGAGACAGGGTACTCCTACAATGAGCAGTTCTTC
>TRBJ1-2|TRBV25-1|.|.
CASSERGWGYTF
TGTGCCAGCAGTGAGCGGGGTTGGGGCTACACCTTC
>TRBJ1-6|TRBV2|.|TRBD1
CASRDNLRGLSSPLHF
TGTGCCAGCAGAGACAACCTCAGGGGGCTAAGCTCACCCCTCCACTTT
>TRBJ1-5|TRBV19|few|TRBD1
CASSRGQGGLGNQPQHF
TGTGCCAGTAGCAGGGGACAGGGTGGTTTAGGGAATCAGCCCCAGCATTTT
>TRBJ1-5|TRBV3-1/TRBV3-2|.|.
CASSQTSPRGNQPQHF
TGTGCCAGCAGCCAAACGTCCCCACGGGGCAATCAGCCCCAGCATTTT
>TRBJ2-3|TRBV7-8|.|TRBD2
CASSLGTSGLTDTQYF
TGTGCCAGCAGCTTAGGGACTAGCGGCCTCACAGATACGCAGTATTTT
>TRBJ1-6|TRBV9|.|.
CASSVGQGGSPLHF
TGTGCCAGCAGCGTAGGGCAGGGCGGATCACCCCTCCACTTT
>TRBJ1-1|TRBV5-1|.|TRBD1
CASSFSGTGGRNTEAFF
TGCGCCAGCAGCTTTTCCGGGACAGGGGGCAGGAACACTGAAGCTTTCTTT
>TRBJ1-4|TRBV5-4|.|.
CASSREMGTNEKLFF
TGTGCCAGCAGCCGGGAGATGGGGACGAATGAAAAACTGTTTTTT
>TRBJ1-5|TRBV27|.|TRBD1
CASSPWTGTYSNQPQHF
TGTGCCAGCAGTCCATGGACAGGTACATATAGCAATCAGCCCCAGCATTTT
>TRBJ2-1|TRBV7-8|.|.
CASSLVPTPYNEQFF
TGTGCCAGCAGCTTAGTACCCACTCCCTACAATGAGCAGTTCTTC